Below, 6 T cell receptor beta chains from the same sample are listed, as sequenced in a study of blood T cell repertoires in COVID-19. The method was immunoSEQ multiplex PCR; TCRdb's version includes in-frame clones alone and lacks a portion of them. This sample yields a few hundred thousand clones, of which almost 85% are seen a single time; roughly 5.3% belongs to the top ten. Input material: peripheral blood. The receptor set was obtained from a man in his fifties with active or convalescent COVID-19.

This clone was found once. The rearrangement uses TRBV7-2 and TRBJ2-7; tentative D call: TRBD2 (6 bases). This CDR3 has 16 amino acids. Per the germline V gene, CDR1 is SGHTA and CDR2 is FQGNSA. Trimming pared 4 bases from V and 3 bases from J, leaving 19 bases between. The CDR3 reads CASSSRGGRDDYEQYF. DNA for the CDR3: TGTGCCAGCAGCTCGCGGGGAGGTCGAGACGACTACGAGCAGTACTTC.

The V call is TRBV30, the J call TRBJ1-5; 8 nucleotides match TRBD1. This CDR3 has 14 amino acids. Germline V gene data show CDR1 as GTSNPN and CDR2 as SVGIG (reference sequence). Trimming took 4 bases from V and 7 from J; bases not matched to a gene: 9. The CDR3 sequence: CAWTNPGGSQPQHF. CDR3 nucleotides: TGTGCCTGGACCAACCCAGGGGGCAGCCAGCCCCAGCATTTT.

The V call is TRBV7-9, the J call TRBJ2-5, with 7 nucleotides matching TRBD2. Per germline, CDR1 SEHNR and CDR2 FQNEAQ (reference sequence). There are 14 residues in the CDR3. The junction had 8 bases not matched to a gene; V was cut back by 5 bases and J by 5 bases. The CDR3 DNA follows: TGTGCCAGCAGCCCCCCCGCGGGGGTCGAGACCCAGTACTTC. This encodes CASSPPAGVETQYF.

The rearrangement uses TRBV18 and TRBJ2-5; tentative D call: TRBD1 (5 bases). Between the trimmed V and J ends, which lost 2 bases and 5 bases, there was a span of 9 bases. Germline V gene lookup returns CDR1 KGHSH and CDR2 LQKENI. This CDR3 is built from 13 residues. The CDR3 DNA reads as TGTGCCAGCTCACCAGGGGCCCAGGAGACCCAGTACTTC. It translates to CASSPGAQETQYF.

The genes are TRBV30 and TRBJ2-3; the match to TRBD2 covers 7 bases. There are 13 residues in the CDR3. CDR1 and CDR2 from the germline V gene are GTSNPN and SVGIG (reference sequence). The J segment lost 6 bases and the V segment lost 3 bases, leaving 6 bases of the junction unmatched. The CDR3 sequence is CAWSILASDTQYF. In DNA form, the CDR3 reads TGTGCCTGGAGCATACTAGCGTCGGATACGCAGTATTTT.

About this clone itself: Other nucleotide sequences from this sample produce the same CDR3. This chain uses TRBV19 with TRBJ1-1; 9 bases line up with TRBD1. The V gene end was trimmed by 6 bases and the J gene end by 4 bases; junction bases not matched to a gene: 12. Germline lookup yields CDR1 LNHDA and CDR2 SQIVND (reference sequence). The CDR3 length is 16 residues. The CDR3 spells CASSRSGQGSGTEAFF. In DNA, the CDR3 is TGTGCCAGTAGCCGGTCGGGACAGGGATCGGGCACTGAAGCTTTCTTT.